This is a list of T cell receptor beta chains from one sample in a study of T cells in Graves' hyperthyroidism and ophthalmopathy. Each CDR3 protein is one row after TCRdb ran MiXCR on the multiplex PCR reads. The sample carries about 400,000 distinct CDR3 sequences, approximately 13% recorded once. What was sequenced was blood. The receptors were gathered from a woman younger than 30 with Graves' hyperthyroidism. The conserved cysteine and the conserved F or W are not part of the CDR3 here. The order of the fields is CDR3 protein, V gene, J gene.

cdr3_aa: ATAPTYTDTQY
v_call: TRBV2
j_call: TRBJ2-3

cdr3_aa: ASSPLAGGPTYEQY
v_call: TRBV4-2
j_call: TRBJ2-7

cdr3_aa: ASSLGGGQGSEAF
v_call: TRBV7-8
j_call: TRBJ1-1

cdr3_aa: ASSSTSGTEAF
v_call: TRBV14
j_call: TRBJ1-1

cdr3_aa: ASSLAGHNSPLH
v_call: TRBV5-1
j_call: TRBJ1-6

cdr3_aa: ASSFRGQGVWGNYGYT
v_call: TRBV28
j_call: TRBJ1-2

cdr3_aa: ASSQDGRLALGTGELF
v_call: TRBV14
j_call: TRBJ2-2

cdr3_aa: ASSLGRGLEKLF
v_call: TRBV5-1
j_call: TRBJ1-4

cdr3_aa: ASSPGLAGALGETQY
v_call: TRBV3-1
j_call: TRBJ2-5

cdr3_aa: ASSQSQVYWYGYT
v_call: TRBV11-2
j_call: TRBJ1-2

cdr3_aa: ASSLTSGISYEQY
v_call: TRBV5-1
j_call: TRBJ2-7

cdr3_aa: ASNPGGGGSPHEQY
v_call: TRBV7-9
j_call: TRBJ2-7

cdr3_aa: AIRPRGAGELF
v_call: TRBV10-3
j_call: TRBJ2-2

cdr3_aa: ASSRPLVTSYNEQF
v_call: TRBV7-8
j_call: TRBJ2-1

cdr3_aa: ASSLGLSTSGRSRQETQY
v_call: TRBV28
j_call: TRBJ2-5

cdr3_aa: ASAATGTHYSPLH
v_call: TRBV7-9
j_call: TRBJ1-6

cdr3_aa: ASSQDGSIGTRAYNEQF
v_call: TRBV4-3
j_call: TRBJ2-1

cdr3_aa: AWSSGGTEAF
v_call: TRBV30
j_call: TRBJ1-1

cdr3_aa: ASSSRLGRGPNEQF
v_call: TRBV28
j_call: TRBJ2-1

cdr3_aa: ASSITGSSYNGQF
v_call: TRBV19
j_call: TRBJ2-1

cdr3_aa: ASSQRVPQETQY
v_call: TRBV3-1
j_call: TRBJ2-5

cdr3_aa: ASSPVGLSSYEQY
v_call: TRBV18
j_call: TRBJ2-7

cdr3_aa: ASSPPASGSLSSYEQY
v_call: TRBV11-2
j_call: TRBJ2-7

cdr3_aa: ASSSHQREVTDTQY
v_call: TRBV12-3/TRBV12-4
j_call: TRBJ2-3

cdr3_aa: ASIWGSIEGGGGELF
v_call: TRBV6-1
j_call: TRBJ2-2

cdr3_aa: SVASNNYGYT
v_call: TRBV29-1
j_call: TRBJ1-2

cdr3_aa: ANSGRDASYEQY
v_call: TRBV7-3
j_call: TRBJ2-7